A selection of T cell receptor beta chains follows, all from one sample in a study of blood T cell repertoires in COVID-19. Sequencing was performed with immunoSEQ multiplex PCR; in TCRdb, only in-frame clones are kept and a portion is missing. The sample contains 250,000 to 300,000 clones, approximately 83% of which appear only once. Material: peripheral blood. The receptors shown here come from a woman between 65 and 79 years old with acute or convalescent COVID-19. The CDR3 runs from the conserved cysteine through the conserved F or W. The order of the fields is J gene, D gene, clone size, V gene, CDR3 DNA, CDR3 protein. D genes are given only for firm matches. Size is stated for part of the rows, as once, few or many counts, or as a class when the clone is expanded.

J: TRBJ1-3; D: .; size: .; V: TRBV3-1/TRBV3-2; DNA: TGTGCCAGCAGCCAAGCCCCTCGCTCTGGAAACACCATATATTTT; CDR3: CASSQAPRSGNTIYF
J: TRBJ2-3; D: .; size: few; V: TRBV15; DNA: TGTGCCACCAGCAGGGGCGTCTACACAGATACGCAGTATTTT; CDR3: CATSRGVYTDTQYF
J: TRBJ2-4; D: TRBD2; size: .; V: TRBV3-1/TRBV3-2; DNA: TGTGCCAGCAGCCAATTCACTAGCGGGGGGCTCATTCAGTACTTC; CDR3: CASSQFTSGGLIQYF
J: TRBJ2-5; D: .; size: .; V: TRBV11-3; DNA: TGTGCCAGCAGCCCAGGTGGCGGGGACGGCGGAGAGACCCAGTACTTC; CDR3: CASSPGGGDGGETQYF
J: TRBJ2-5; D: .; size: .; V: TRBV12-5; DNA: TGTGCTAGTGGTTTGGGTAACAGGGAAGAGACCCAGTACTTC; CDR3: CASGLGNREETQYF
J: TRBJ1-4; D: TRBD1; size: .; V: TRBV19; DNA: TGTGCCAGTAGTAGGGGACAGACTAATGAAAAACTGTTTTTT; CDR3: CASSRGQTNEKLFF
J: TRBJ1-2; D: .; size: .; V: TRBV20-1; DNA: TGCAGTGCTAGTTGGTCGATGGCAGCTAACTATGGCTACACCTTC; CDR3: CSASWSMAANYGYTF
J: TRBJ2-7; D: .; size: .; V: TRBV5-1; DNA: TGCGCCAGCAGCTTGTCGTTACCCGGGGTCTACGAGCAGTACTTC; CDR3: CASSLSLPGVYEQYF
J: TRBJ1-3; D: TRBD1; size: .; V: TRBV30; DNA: TGTGCCTACGACAGGGGGAGAAACACCATATATTTT; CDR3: CAYDRGRNTIYF
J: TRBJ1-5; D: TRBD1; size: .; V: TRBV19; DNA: TGTGCCAGTAGTATCGGACAGGGATATATCAATCAGCCCCAGCATTTT; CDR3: CASSIGQGYINQPQHF
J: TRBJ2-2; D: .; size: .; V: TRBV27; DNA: TGTGCCAGCAGTTTACAACGCCGCCCGGGACAAAACACCGGGGAGCTGTTTTTT; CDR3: CASSLQRRPGQNTGELFF
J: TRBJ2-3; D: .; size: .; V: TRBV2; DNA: TGTGCCAGCAGGCGGGACTTCACAGATACGCAGTATTTT; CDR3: CASRRDFTDTQYF
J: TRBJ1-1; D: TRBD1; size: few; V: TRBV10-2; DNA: TGCGCCAGCTTCGACAGGGCCTCACTCTCCAGGAACACTGAAGCTTTCTTT; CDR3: CASFDRASLSRNTEAFF
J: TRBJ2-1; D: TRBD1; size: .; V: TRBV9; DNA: TGTGCCAGCAACGGGGGGGACAGGGGCTATGGTGAGCAGTTCTTC; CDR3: CASNGGDRGYGEQFF
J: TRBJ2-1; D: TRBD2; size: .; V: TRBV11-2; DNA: TGTGCCAGCAGCCTCCGGGGGGGGCCGTTCTTC; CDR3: CASSLRGGPFF
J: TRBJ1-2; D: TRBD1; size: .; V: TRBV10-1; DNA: TGCGCCAGCAGTCTGGACAGGACCTATGGCTACACCTTC; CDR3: CASSLDRTYGYTF
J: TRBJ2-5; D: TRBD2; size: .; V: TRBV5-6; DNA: TGTGCCAGCAGCTTCGGGACGGGGGGTTGGGCCCAGTACTTC; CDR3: CASSFGTGGWAQYF
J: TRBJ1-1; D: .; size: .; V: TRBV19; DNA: TGTGCCAGTAGTTCACACCGGGTAGACACTGAAGCTTTCTTT; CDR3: CASSSHRVDTEAFF
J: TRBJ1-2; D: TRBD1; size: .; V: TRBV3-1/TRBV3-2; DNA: TGTGCCAGCAGCCAAGGTGGGGGGACAGGGGTTTCCACCTTC; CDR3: CASSQGGGTGVSTF
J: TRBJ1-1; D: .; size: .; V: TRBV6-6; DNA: TGTGCCAGCAGTTACGAGGTGAGGCGGGCTTTCTTT; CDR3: CASSYEVRRAFF
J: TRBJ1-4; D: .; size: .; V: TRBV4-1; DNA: TGCGCCAGCAGCCCGGTGGAGTCAGATGAAAAACTGTTTTTT; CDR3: CASSPVESDEKLFF
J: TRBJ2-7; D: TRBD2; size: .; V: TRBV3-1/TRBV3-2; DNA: TGTGCCAGCAGCCAAGAACGGGGACGGGGGGTCATAGGCGAGCAGTACTTC; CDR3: CASSQERGRGVIGEQYF
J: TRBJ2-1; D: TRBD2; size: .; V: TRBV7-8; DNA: TGTGCCAGCAGCGCCTCGACTAGCGGGGCTTACAATGAGCAGTTCTTC; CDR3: CASSASTSGAYNEQFF